This passage covers 6 T cell receptor beta chains from one sample sequenced in a study of T cell changes during pregnancy in multiple sclerosis (dated by TCRdb to about 2019). The library was built by means of the immunoSEQ multiplex PCR assay. The table comes from immuneACCESS by way of TCRdb, which keeps in-frame sequences with V and J called. Part of the clones is missing from these tables; in studies checked, under half for an unresolved V gene and the rest for unknown reasons. The sample table records around 60,000 clones; about 90% of these occur just once. The ten largest clonotypes hold around 0.5% of the sample. This specimen was CD4+ T cells from peripheral blood mononuclear cells, taken after pregnancy. Receptors were obtained from a female donor in good health, enrolled as a control in a pregnancy study.

The chain joins TRBV7-8 to TRBJ2-5; perhaps TRBD2 as D (6 bases). Trimming took 4 bases from V and 5 from J, leaving 20 bases between them. This CDR3 spans 16 amino acids. Germline V lookup: CDR1 SGHVS, CDR2 FQNEAQ. This CDR3 reads CASSYAPPRRGETQYF. The CDR3 bases are TGTGCCAGCAGCTATGCCCCCCCTCGTCGGGGGGAGACCCAGTACTTC. Full variable domain (rest looked up from reference TRBV7-8 and TRBJ2-5): GAGVSQSPRYKVAKRGQDVALRCDPISGHVSLFWYQQALGQGPEFLTYFQNEAQLDKSGLPSDRFFAERPEGSVSTLKIQRTQQEDSAVYLCASSYAPPRRGETQYFGPGTRLLVL.

This clone was observed once. For the CDR3, the DNA is TGCAGTGCTCACGAGGGAGATACGCAGTATTTT. Translated, it gives CSAHEGDTQYF. V is TRBV20-1 and J is TRBJ2-3; the D gene is possibly TRBD2 (5 bases). Trimming cost V 5 bases and J 5 bases, with 8 bases left between them. The CDR3 runs to 11 residues. CDR1 DFQATT and CDR2 SNEGSKA come from the germline V gene (reference sequence).

The chain has TRBV15 and TRBJ1-4; no clear D gene. CDR1 is LNHNV, CDR2 YYDKDF, per germline (reference sequence). The CDR3 is made up of 16 amino acids. With 0 bases removed from V and 0 bases from J, the gap between germline ends came to 8 bases. In DNA, the CDR3 is TGTGCCACCAGCAGAGATCCATCGGCAACTAATGAAAAACTGTTTTTT. This translates into CATSRDPSATNEKLFF.

V and J are TRBV9 and TRBJ1-5; 7 bases align to TRBD1. Germline values: CDR1 SGDLS, CDR2 YYNGEE. With V trimmed by 1 base and J by 6 bases, 4 bases remained unmatched. This CDR3 spans 14 amino acids. CDR3 DNA sequence: TGTGCCAGCAGCGTACAAGGGGGCAGTCAGCCCCAGCATTTT. Its translation is CASSVQGGSQPQHF.

The chain couples TRBV11-3 to TRBJ2-1, with 9 bases that match TRBD2. The CDR3 totals 15 residues. Losses at the gene ends were 3 bases for V and 8 bases for J; bases not matched to a gene: 8. Germline-derived CDR1 and CDR2 are SGHNT and YENEEA. The CDR3 sequence: CASSFAGTSKDEQFF. CDR3 in DNA: TGTGCCAGCAGCTTCGCCGGGACTAGCAAGGATGAGCAGTTCTTC. Full variable domain (rest looked up from reference TRBV11-3 and TRBJ2-1): EAGVVQSPRYKIIEKKQPVAFWCNPISGHNTLYWYLQNLGQGPELLIRYENEEAVDDSQLPKDRFSAERLKGVDSTLKIQPAELGDSAVYLCASSFAGTSKDEQFFGPGTRLTVL.

The V gene is TRBV29-1, the J gene TRBJ1-5; TRBD1 matches 7 bases. Germline V lookup: CDR1 SQVTM, CDR2 ANQGSEA. V gave up 4 bases and J gave up 6 bases; unmatched junction bases: 9. CDR3 length: 14 amino acids. The CDR3 nucleotides are TGCAGCGTTGCCGGGACAGAGGTAGGTCAGCCCCAGCATTTT. This translates into CSVAGTEVGQPQHF.